This T cell receptor beta chain was observed in a study of blood T cell repertoires in COVID-19. In germline, CDR1 is SGHAT, CDR2 FQNNGV. The CDR3 totals 16 residues. V shed 0 bases and J shed 2 bases, with 11 bases lying between them. The table came from immunoSEQ multiplex PCR; TCRdb's copy has only in-frame clones and leaves some out. Of more than 300,000 clones listed, around nine tenths are singletons. Sequencing was performed on peripheral blood. The clonotype was recovered from a woman in her seventies with COVID-19, enrolled during active disease. The V call is TRBV11-2, the J call TRBJ1-3, with a possible D match to TRBD1 (5 bases). CDR3 residues: CASSLERGIAGNTIYF. Written as DNA, the CDR3 is TGTGCCAGCAGCTTAGAAAGGGGTATTGCTGGAAACACCATATATTTT.